This TCR beta chain is from a study of regulatory T cells in long-lasting Graves disease. Overall study results and limits: Newly diagnosed patients shared 850 to 1,000 public clonotypes; persistent patients shared approximately 2,700.

This clonotype showed up many times. Its antigen is still unknown. CDR1 is ENHRY and CDR2 is SYGVKD in the germline V gene. The CDR3 is made up of 13 amino acids. With 7 bases clipped from V and 3 bases from J, the junction kept 4 bases outside the gene matches. Indicated time point: newly diagnosed GD, antithyroid drugs for less than 3 months. Generation of the TCR library employed RNA extracted from PBMCs. Graves' disease diagnosis used American Thyroid Association guidelines. Library construction for TCR beta used iRepertoire HTBI primers and Arm-PCR of CDR3 regions. A single record per CDR3 protein comes from TCRdb applying MiXCR to the multiplex PCR reads. The sample has about 220,000 distinct CDR3 sequences; approximately 18% are singletons. The same specimen was also included in a second study, on T cells in Graves' hyperthyroidism and ophthalmopathy. This second report adds: The TCR CDR3 first-round RT-PCR relied on the HTBI primer set. The model anticipated ophthalmopathy a median around six months pre-onset.

Sequencing used peripheral blood mononuclear cells (PBMCs), obtained at new diagnosis, from a patient treated with antithyroid drugs. The source is a woman aged 25 to 45 with Graves disease. This chain joins TRBV10-3 and TRBJ1-2, with 8 positions matching TRBD1. CDR3 coding DNA: TGTGCCATCAAGGCAGGGGGCTACTATGGCTACACCTTC. Translation: CAIKAGGYYGYTF.